These 19 T cell receptor beta chains share one sample of origin, sequenced in a study of cytomegalovirus exposure and HLA in healthy donors. 13 Jbeta primers and 60 Vbeta primers were used for the PCR. The method was immunoSEQ multiplex PCR; TCRdb's version includes in-frame clones alone and lacks a portion of them. The table has more than 110,000 clones, around 79% seen once. Material for sequencing was PBMCs. The receptors stem from a man younger than 35 in good health and CMV-seronegative.

J is TRBJ1-2 and V is TRBV15; TRBD1 matches 8 bases. The germline CDR1 and CDR2 sequences are LNHNV and YYDKDF (reference sequence). The CDR3 extends over 15 amino acids. Trimming cost V 0 bases and J 4 bases; bases outside gene matches: 4. The CDR3 DNA reads TGTGCCACCAGCAGAGAAGCCGGGACAGGCTATGGCTACACCTTC. Protein: CATSREAGTGYGYTF.

Comment on this clone: One end of the junction is discordant with germline, which a read error may explain. This chain links TRBV7-2 with TRBJ1-6, with D hard to call. The CDR3 has 12 amino acids. The germline V gene encodes CDR1 SGHTA and CDR2 FQGNSA. DNA of the CDR3: TGTGCCAGCAGCGCAACAAATTCACCCCCCCACTTT. Translation: CASSATNSPPHF.

The chain has TRBV9 and TRBJ2-1; D uncertain. The V gene's germline CDR1 is SGDLS and CDR2 YYNGEE. This CDR3 comprises 16 residues. V was pared by 2 bases and J by 3 bases, with 15 bases between. In DNA, the CDR3 is TGTGCCAGCAGCGTCGTGAGTGAACAGAACTACAATGAGCAGTTCTTC. This encodes CASSVVSEQNYNEQFF.

The gene calls are TRBV19 and TRBJ2-5; D not resolved. From germline, CDR1 is LNHDA and CDR2 SQIVND (reference sequence). Trimming removed 2 bases at V and 7 bases at J, with 14 bases between. The length of the CDR3 is 14 residues. The CDR3 nucleotides are TGTGCCAGTAGTATAACCGACACCCAGGTGACCCAGTACTTC. Amino acids: CASSITDTQVTQYF.

The rearrangement uses TRBV7-2 and TRBJ1-6; 7 positions agree with TRBD1. V dropped 2 bases and J dropped 0; count of bases not matched to a gene: 4. This CDR3 comprises 17 residues. Per germline, CDR1 SGHTA and CDR2 FQGNSA. CDR3: CASSLWGQSSYNSPLHF. CDR3 bases: TGTGCCAGCAGCTTATGGGGACAGAGCTCCTATAATTCACCCCTCCACTTT.

The chain uses TRBV7-2 and TRBJ2-7; TRBD1 aligns across 8 bases. Germline V gene sequence: CDR1 SGHTA, CDR2 FQGNSA. The CDR3 length is 17 residues. With V trimmed by 5 bases and J by 5 bases, 17 bases remained unmatched. The CDR3 sequence: CASSPGAGQGASHEQYF. CDR3 DNA: TGTGCCAGCAGCCCCGGGGCCGGGCAGGGGGCGAGCCACGAGCAGTACTTC.

The gene calls are TRBV29-1 and TRBJ1-1; D remains unclear. V lost 8 bases and J 1 base, leaving 17 bases between the germline ends. CDR1 and CDR2 from the germline V gene are SQVTM and ANQGSEA. The CDR3 totals 14 residues. The CDR3, as DNA: TGCAGCATCCAACCCGCAGGTTGGAACACTGAAGCTTTCTTT. Residues: CSIQPAGWNTEAFF.

V and J are TRBV29-1 and TRBJ1-2; no clear D gene. V lost 3 bases, J lost 4 bases, and 15 bases lay in between. The CDR3 totals 14 residues. CDR1 and CDR2 from the germline V gene are SQVTM and ANQGSEA. The CDR3 nucleotides are TGCAGCGTTGACCGAGGGTCCGTAGTCTATGGCTACACCTTC. Translating gives CSVDRGSVVYGYTF.

The genes are TRBV2 and TRBJ2-5, with 10 bases lining up with TRBD1. The CDR3 contains 15 residues. V lost 7 bases, J lost 5 bases, and 10 bases stayed unmatched. Germline V gene sequence: CDR1 SNHLY, CDR2 FYNNEI. The CDR3 bases are TGTGCCAGCAAACTGGACAGGGGGAATTTGGAGACCCAGTACTTC. It codes for CASKLDRGNLETQYF.

V is TRBV2 and J is TRBJ2-7, with D possibly matching TRBD1 (6 bases). CDR3 length equals 14 residues. V lost 2 bases to trimming and J lost 6 bases, with 14 bases between them. The germline V gene has CDR1 SNHLY and CDR2 FYNNEI. The CDR3, as DNA: TGTGCCAGCAGTGAACGGACAGTAGGATCCGAGCAGTACTTC. Translated, it gives CASSERTVGSEQYF.

The V and J genes are TRBV19 and TRBJ2-3; 9 bases align to TRBD1. Germline V lookup: CDR1 LNHDA, CDR2 SQIVND (reference sequence). After removal of 5 bases from V and 1 base from J, the junction contained 10 bases not matched to a gene. CDR3 length: 17 residues. The CDR3: CASSVKFRTGGTDTQYF. As DNA, the CDR3 is TGTGCCAGTAGTGTCAAGTTCCGGACAGGGGGCACAGATACGCAGTATTTT.

The chain has TRBV6-1 and TRBJ2-7, with 7 bases lining up with TRBD1. Germline CDR1 is MNHNS and CDR2 is SASEGT. J lost 0 bases, V lost 2 bases, and 7 bases had no gene match. The CDR3 sequence is 16 residues long. Here the CDR3 DNA reads TGTGCCAGCAGTGAACTAGCACAGGGGACCTCCTACGAGCAGTACTTC. This encodes CASSELAQGTSYEQYF.

The chain combines TRBV27 with TRBJ2-5, with a possible D match to TRBD1 (6 bases). The germline CDR1 and CDR2 sequences are MNHEY and SMNVEV (reference sequence). With 5 bases removed from V and 8 bases from J, the gap between germline ends came to 18 bases. This CDR3 spans 14 amino acids. The CDR3 spells CASSAWTVPITQYF. DNA of the CDR3: TGTGCCAGCAGTGCCTGGACAGTCCCCATAACCCAGTACTTC.

The table lists this clone with a count of one. The chain's CDR3 is CSVSGRGRGEQYF. The CDR3, as DNA: TGCAGCGTTAGCGGCAGGGGGCGTGGCGAGCAGTACTTC. The chain carries TRBV29-1 and TRBJ2-7, with 8 bases that match TRBD1. Germline V gives CDR1 SQVTM, CDR2 ANQGSEA. J gave up 6 bases and V 5 bases, and 9 bases lay outside the gene matches. This CDR3 comprises 13 residues.

V usage is TRBV7-9 and J usage is TRBJ2-1; 7 bases fit TRBD1. V gave up 3 bases and J gave up 5 bases; unmatched junction bases: 7. Germline V gives CDR1 SEHNR, CDR2 FQNEAQ (reference sequence). The CDR3 loop spans 15 amino acids. The DNA for the CDR3 is TGTGCCAGCAGCTTGTACGACAGGGTGAACAATGAGCAGTTCTTC. Its translation is CASSLYDRVNNEQFF.

The chain links TRBV5-1 to TRBJ1-6; 7 bases fit TRBD1. The ends lost 4 bases at V and 7 bases at J; junction bases unmatched: 8. CDR3 length equals 15 residues. Germline CDR1 and CDR2: SGHRS and YFSETQ. The CDR3 DNA is TGCGCCAGCAGCCTGTCCGGGACAGTAAATTCACCCCTCCACTTT. It specifies CASSLSGTVNSPLHF.

This chain links TRBV6-5 with TRBJ2-7; TRBD1 agrees at 8 bases. With 6 bases clipped from V and 2 bases from J, the junction kept 6 bases outside the gene matches. The CDR3 runs to 14 residues. CDR1 and CDR2 (germline): MNHEY, SVGAGI. Here the CDR3 DNA reads TGTGCCAGCAGAGACAGGGGTTTCCCCTACGAGCAGTACTTC. Translated, it gives CASRDRGFPYEQYF.

The CDR3 region has the DNA TGTGCCAGCAGCACGCGGGGGAACTCCTACAATGAGCAGTTCTTC. Residues: CASSTRGNSYNEQFF. J is TRBJ2-1 and V is TRBV11-2, with 7 bases matching TRBD2. Unmatched junction bases numbered 4, after V lost 5 bases and J lost 0 bases. Germline V gene lookup returns CDR1 SGHAT and CDR2 FQNNGV. The CDR3 loop spans 15 amino acids.

This rearrangement joins TRBV18 to TRBJ2-3; TRBD1 aligns across 7 bases. The CDR3 loop spans 17 amino acids. V gave up 6 bases and J gave up 3 bases; unmatched junction bases: 15. Germline loops: CDR1 KGHSH, CDR2 LQKENI. The CDR3 bases are TGTGCCAGCTCCGAAACACCCGGGACAGTAATGACAGATACGCAGTATTTT. This translates into CASSETPGTVMTDTQYF.